Presented here are 26 T cell receptor beta chains from one specimen sequenced in a study of blood T cell repertoires in COVID-19. The repertoire was sequenced with immunoSEQ multiplex PCR; TCRdb's copy has only in-frame clones and lacks some. Of 250,000 to 300,000 clones in the sample, roughly 90% were seen once. Sequencing was carried out using peripheral blood. These receptors were obtained from a woman aged 25 to 39 with COVID-19, enrolled during active disease.

The chain carries TRBV28 and TRBJ2-1; tentatively, D is TRBD1 (6 bases). Trimming cost V 6 bases and J 3 bases, with 15 bases left between them. This CDR3 has 15 amino acids. The germline V gene encodes CDR1 MDHEN and CDR2 SYDVKM. This CDR3 is CASSRTGSGYNEQFF. CDR3 in DNA: TGTGCCAGCAGCCGTACAGGGAGCGGCTACAATGAGCAGTTCTTC.

The chain has TRBV24-1 and TRBJ2-7; TRBD1 matches at 8 bases. V gave up 8 bases and J gave up 0 bases; unmatched junction bases: 11. The CDR3 has 16 residues. The germline V gene has CDR1 KGHDR and CDR2 SFDVKD. CDR3 protein: CATTLRDRPFSYEQYF. Written as DNA, the CDR3 is TGTGCCACCACTCTCCGGGACAGGCCTTTCTCCTACGAGCAGTACTTC.

The rearrangement links TRBV6-5 to TRBJ2-3; possible D gene TRBD2, 6 bases. The CDR3 has 15 amino acids. Trimming left V 5 bases short and J 0 bases short, with 12 bases between. CDR1 is MNHEY, CDR2 SVGAGI, per germline. The CDR3 DNA reads TGTGCCAGCAGTCCTTCGGGGGTTAGCACAGATACGCAGTATTTT. Its protein is CASSPSGVSTDTQYF.

The CDR3 region has the DNA TGTGCCAGCAGTTTAACGGGGGGCGGCCATTACTATGGCTACACCTTC. It yields the protein CASSLTGGGHYYGYTF. The genes are TRBV27 and TRBJ1-2, with a possible D match to TRBD1 (6 bases). The germline V gene encodes CDR1 MNHEY and CDR2 SMNVEV (reference sequence). Trimming took 2 bases from V and 3 from J, leaving 16 bases between them. The CDR3 runs 16 residues.

The chain uses TRBV4-3 and TRBJ2-4; D possibly corresponds to TRBD1 (6 bases). V shed 2 bases and J shed 1 base, with 15 bases lying between them. CDR1 is LGHNA, CDR2 YSLEER, per germline. This CDR3 contains 17 residues. CDR3 protein: CASSQILGAGAKNIQYF. The DNA for the CDR3 is TGCGCCAGCAGCCAAATCTTGGGGGCTGGGGCCAAAAACATTCAGTACTTC.

The genes are TRBV15 and TRBJ2-1; 12 bases align to TRBD2. Germline lookup yields CDR1 LNHNV and CDR2 YYDKDF (reference sequence). The CDR3 extends over 14 amino acids. Losses at the gene ends were 5 bases for V and 9 bases for J; bases not matched to a gene: 5. CDR3 region: CATSVGLAGREQFF. CDR3 coding DNA: TGTGCCACCAGCGTAGGACTAGCGGGGCGTGAGCAGTTCTTC.

J is TRBJ1-1 and V is TRBV19; tentative D call: TRBD1 (5 bases). Deletions cut 11 bases from V and 3 bases from J, with 7 bases between. The CDR3 loop spans 10 amino acids. CDR1 LNHDA and CDR2 SQIVND come from the germline V gene (reference sequence). The chain's CDR3 is CAGQDTEAFF. The CDR3 nucleotides are TGTGCCGGACAAGACACTGAAGCTTTCTTT.

This clone is a singleton in its sample. The rearrangement uses TRBV9 and TRBJ2-4; tentative D call: TRBD1 (7 bases). Trimming left V 4 bases short and J 14 bases short, with 19 bases between. The germline V gene encodes CDR1 SGDLS and CDR2 YYNGEE. This CDR3 is 13 amino acids long. Here the CDR3 reads CASSSTGARGKYF. The DNA of the CDR3 is TGTGCCAGCAGCTCTACAGGGGCACGGGGGAAGTACTTC. Full variable domain (outside the CDR3, taken from reference TRBV9 and TRBJ2-4): DSGVTQTPKHLITATGQRVTLRCSPRSGDLSVYWYQQSLDQGLQFLIQYYNGEERAKGNILERFSAQQFPDLHSELNLSSLELGDSALYFCASSSTGARGKYFGAGTRLSVL.

This rearrangement joins TRBV5-1 to TRBJ2-5; D gene uncertain. This CDR3 is 12 amino acids long. From germline, CDR1 is SGHRS and CDR2 YFSETQ. Trimming took 1 base from V and 5 from J, leaving 6 bases between them. CDR3: CASSLPSETQYF. CDR3 coding DNA: TGCGCCAGCAGCTTGCCCTCCGAGACCCAGTACTTC. The whole variable domain, filled in from reference TRBV5-1 and TRBJ2-5, reads KAGVTQTPRYLIKTRGQQVTLSCSPISGHRSVSWYQQTPGQGLQFLFEYFSETQRNKGNFPGRFSGRQFSNSRSEMNVSTLELGDSALYLCASSLPSETQYFGPGTRLLVL.

The rearrangement links TRBV5-1 to TRBJ2-7, with 16 bases lining up with TRBD2. CDR1 is SGHRS, CDR2 YFSETQ, per germline. The CDR3 is 15 residues long. V lost 4 bases to trimming and J lost 6 bases; unmatched junction nucleotides: 4. The CDR3 is CASSQGLAGGPEQYF. Here the CDR3 DNA reads TGCGCCAGCAGCCAGGGACTAGCGGGAGGGCCCGAGCAGTACTTC.

The chain uses TRBV4-1 and TRBJ1-1; 8 bases agree with TRBD1. V lost 7 bases, J lost 10 bases, and 14 bases stayed unmatched. Germline assignment: CDR1 MGHRA and CDR2 YSYEKL. This CDR3 spans 14 amino acids. The CDR3 DNA follows: TGCGCCAGCAAATGGGTGGGACAGGTAGATGGAGCTTTCTTT. Translating it yields CASKWVGQVDGAFF.

The chain links TRBV11-1 to TRBJ1-1; D is unclear. Germline lookup yields CDR1 SGHAT and CDR2 FQDESV (reference sequence). This CDR3 has 13 amino acids. V was pared by 5 bases and J by 8 bases, with 15 bases between. The DNA for the CDR3 is TGTGCCAGCAGCCCGCACGCGGGTTGGGAAGCTTTCTTT. Residues: CASSPHAGWEAFF.

This clone has just a few counts. V is TRBV3-1 (or the pseudogene TRBV3-2) and J is TRBJ1-1; D is perhaps TRBD1 (5 bases). V was pared by 6 bases and J by 0 bases, with 8 bases between. The CDR3 runs to 13 residues. The germline V gene has CDR1 LGHDT and CDR2 YNNKEL (reference sequence). The CDR3 reads CASRETVNTEAFF. The CDR3 bases are TGTGCCAGCAGGGAGACAGTGAACACTGAAGCTTTCTTT.

The chain has TRBV2 and TRBJ1-1; TRBD1 matches 9 bases. The CDR3 is 16 residues long. Trimming removed 5 bases from V and 0 bases from J; junction bases left unmatched: 7. Per the germline V gene, CDR1 is SNHLY and CDR2 is FYNNEI. As DNA, the CDR3 is TGTGCCAGCAGTTACAGGGGGCGGAGAATGAACACTGAAGCTTTCTTT. Its protein is CASSYRGRRMNTEAFF.

The V call is TRBV2, the J call TRBJ2-2; a weak D match, TRBD2 (6 bases). The CDR3 is 13 residues long. Trimming removed 3 bases at V and 7 bases at J, with 9 bases between. The germline gives CDR1 SNHLY, CDR2 FYNNEI. The CDR3 coding sequence is TGTGCCAGCAGTGAGCCCGGGGGCGGGGAGCTGTTTTTT. This codes for CASSEPGGGELFF.

CDR3 sequence (DNA): TGTGCCAGCAGCCTAGCTAGCGGGAGTCCGAACACCGGGGAGCTGTTTTTT. Its protein is CASSLASGSPNTGELFF. The V gene is TRBV3-1 (or the pseudogene TRBV3-2), the J gene TRBJ2-2, with 10 bases lining up with TRBD2. V lost 4 bases to trimming and J lost 0 bases; unmatched junction nucleotides: 5. This CDR3 comprises 17 residues. Looked up from germline, CDR1 is LGHDT and CDR2 is YNNKEL (reference sequence).

The J gene is TRBJ2-2, the V gene TRBV24-1; 9 nucleotides match TRBD2. The germline gives CDR1 KGHDR, CDR2 SFDVKD. Trimming at V came to 1 base and at J to 7 bases, leaving 6 bases not matched to a gene. CDR3 length equals 16 residues. The CDR3 coding sequence is TGTGCCACCAGTGATTTATCCCTAGCGGGACACGGGGAGCTGTTTTTT. It yields the protein CATSDLSLAGHGELFF.

The genes are TRBV11-2 and TRBJ1-5; 12 bases map to TRBD1. V lost 4 bases and J lost 7; bases outside the gene matches: 8. Germline V gene lookup returns CDR1 SGHAT and CDR2 FQNNGV. The CDR3 is 16 amino acids. DNA of the CDR3: TGTGCCAGCAGCTCGACCGGGACAGGGGGCATGCAGCCCCAGCATTTT. It yields the protein CASSSTGTGGMQPQHF.

The chain employs TRBV27 and TRBJ2-7; the match to TRBD1 covers 7 bases. CDR3 size: 14 residues. V lost 8 bases, J lost 3 bases, and 10 bases stayed unmatched. Germline assignment: CDR1 MNHEY and CDR2 SMNVEV (reference sequence). The CDR3 loop reads CASSRQGTNYEQYF. CDR3 coding DNA: TGTGCCAGCTCCAGACAGGGAACAAACTACGAGCAGTACTTC.

This clone was picked up a small number of times. The rearrangement joins TRBV10-3 to TRBJ1-1; 8 bases line up with TRBD1. This CDR3 spans 14 amino acids. The V gene's germline CDR1 is ENHRY and CDR2 SYGVKD. J lost 3 bases, V lost 3 bases, and 3 bases had no gene match. The CDR3 protein is CAISDGTGYTEAFF. CDR3 in DNA: TGTGCCATCAGTGACGGGACAGGTTACACTGAAGCTTTCTTT.

The rearrangement uses TRBV2 and TRBJ1-5, with D possibly being TRBD1 (6 bases). Germline V lookup: CDR1 SNHLY, CDR2 FYNNEI. The V gene lost 7 bases and the J gene lost 0 bases, with 13 bases spanning the gap. This CDR3 contains 15 residues. Written as DNA, the CDR3 is TGTGCCAGCACGGGGGGCTGGGGTAGCAATCAGCCCCAGCATTTT. The encoded protein is CASTGGWGSNQPQHF.

The sample holds one count of this clone. The rearrangement uses TRBV29-1 and TRBJ1-2; D not resolved. V was shortened by 4 bases and J by 8 bases, with 17 bases between the two germline ends. CDR1 and CDR2 (germline): SQVTM, ANQGSEA. The CDR3 sequence is 13 residues long. CDR3 nucleotide sequence: TGCAGCGTTGGGGGAGTGGACGGCGGGGGCTACACCTTC. Amino acid sequence: CSVGGVDGGGYTF.

The rearrangement links TRBV6-1 to TRBJ1-5; D gene ambiguous. The CDR3 has 15 residues. The V and J ends lost 0 bases and 4 bases respectively, with 10 bases between them. CDR1 and CDR2 (germline): MNHNS, SASEGT. CDR3 residues: CASSEAPTRNQPQHF. The CDR3 coding sequence is TGTGCCAGCAGTGAAGCGCCCACGCGGAATCAGCCCCAGCATTTT.

The chain employs TRBV6-4 and TRBJ1-2; 8 bases match TRBD1. J was trimmed by 7 bases and V by 4 bases; bases with no gene match: 5. The CDR3 consists of 13 residues. Germline loops: CDR1 MRHNA, CDR2 SNTAGT. The CDR3 region has the DNA TGTGCCAGCAGTGGAGCAGGGGGCGCTGGCTACACCTTC. Translation gives CASSGAGGAGYTF.

V usage is TRBV19 and J usage is TRBJ1-5, with D unclear. This CDR3 spans 18 amino acids. Germline CDR1 reads LNHDA; CDR2 reads SQIVND (reference sequence). Trimming cost V 3 bases and J 2 bases, with 20 bases left between them. In DNA, the CDR3 is TGTGCCAGTAGTATGGGGATAGGGCGGGGATTAGGCAATCAGCCCCAGCATTTT. Protein: CASSMGIGRGLGNQPQHF.

This clone was seen only once. The gene calls are TRBV7-2 and TRBJ2-3, with TRBD1 identical over 7 bases. CDR1 is SGHTA, CDR2 FQGNSA, per germline. CDR3 size: 13 residues. Trimming cost V 9 bases and J 8 bases; bases outside gene matches: 11. CDR3 nucleotide sequence: TGTGCCAGTAGGGGGCGGGCCTTTCCTACGCAGTATTTT. Encoded protein: CASRGRAFPTQYF.